This T cell receptor beta chain emerged from a study of T cell repertoires in cytomegalovirus infection. At the level of the study: Through public TCR beta signatures, both CMV infection and matching HLA type were indicated.

A single record per CDR3 protein comes from TCRdb applying MiXCR to the reads. In the table there are about 260,000 distinct CDR3 sequences, roughly an eighth of which are singletons. Concerning this clonotype itself: This CDR3 is missing its conserved last phenylalanine or tryptophan, likely due to a read error.

Germline CDR1 MNHEY, CDR2 SMNVEV (reference sequence). With 3 bases removed from V and 0 bases from J, the gap between germline ends came to 12 bases. The CDR3 totals 15 residues. This chain links TRBV27 with TRBJ2-7; the D gene is possibly TRBD1 (6 bases). The sample comprised PBMCs. The receptor's source is a human donor in good health (CMV status not recorded). Some clones in this sample may be carry-over from other donors' samples. This CDR3 is CASSLGQGLSYEQYL. Here the CDR3 DNA reads TGTGCCAGCAGTTTGGGGCAGGGGCTCTCCTACGAGCAGTACTTA.